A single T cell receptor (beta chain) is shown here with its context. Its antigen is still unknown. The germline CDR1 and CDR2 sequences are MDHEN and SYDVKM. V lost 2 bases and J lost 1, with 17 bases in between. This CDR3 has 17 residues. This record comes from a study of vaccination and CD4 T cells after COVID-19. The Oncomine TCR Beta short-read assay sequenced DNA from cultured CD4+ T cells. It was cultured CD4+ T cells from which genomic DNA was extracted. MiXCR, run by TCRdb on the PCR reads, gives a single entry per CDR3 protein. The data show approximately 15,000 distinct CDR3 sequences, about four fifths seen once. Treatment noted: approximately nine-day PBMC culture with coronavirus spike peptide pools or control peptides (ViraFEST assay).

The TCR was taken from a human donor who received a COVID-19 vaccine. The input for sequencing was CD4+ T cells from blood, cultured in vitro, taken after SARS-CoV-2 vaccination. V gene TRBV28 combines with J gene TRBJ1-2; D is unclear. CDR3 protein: CASSLPLNSMVNYGYTF. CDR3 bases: TGTGCCAGCAGTTTACCCCTAAACAGTATGGTTAACTATGGCTACACCTTC.